Listed below are T cell receptor beta chains from one sample, sequenced in a study of CD8 T cells in ankylosing spondylitis. One entry per CDR3 protein results from TCRdb running MiXCR on the 5' RACE reads. Among about 700,000 distinct CDR3 sequences listed, 19% were seen once. Input material: blood, either unsorted or a sorted T cell fraction (not recorded which). Receptors were obtained from a male donor with ankylosing spondylitis. CDR3s include the opening cysteine and the closing phenylalanine or tryptophan. Each record gives: V gene, J gene, clone size, CDR3 protein. The listing skips clone size in some rows; elsewhere it reads once, few, many or a size class.

TRBV6-1	TRBJ1-2	few	CASSPHSDRVDGYTF
TRBV5-1	TRBJ2-2	.	CASSPRQGTNTGELFF
TRBV6-1	TRBJ2-1	.	CASSIMAGLGVNEQFF
TRBV4-2	TRBJ2-1	few	CASSQVAKAGGLRDEQFF
TRBV21-1	TRBJ2-7	.	CASSMGQGASYEQYF
TRBV15	TRBJ1-5	.	CATSGTAYSNQPQHF
TRBV6-2/TRBV6-3	TRBJ1-2	.	CASRMPGKGGYTF
TRBV10-3	TRBJ1-2	few	CAISEGEPYGYTF
TRBV20-1	TRBJ2-7	few	CSARGDRVYEQYF
TRBV7-2	TRBJ2-1	.	CASSLTRPQFF
TRBV7-2	TRBJ2-5	.	CASSSRLASEETQYF
TRBV6-5	TRBJ1-1	.	CASKRTEFNLNTEAFF
TRBV29-1	TRBJ1-2	.	CSVVTNYGYTF
TRBV7-9	TRBJ1-4	.	CASSFRTAATNEKLFF
TRBV7-6	TRBJ1-3	few	CASRQPWTGRFTGNTTYF
TRBV28	TRBJ1-1	few	CASSPQGGVRPEAFF
TRBV20-1	TRBJ2-7	.	CSATVSGTSGGDSYEQYF
TRBV18	TRBJ2-7	.	CASSPGKSGEQYF
TRBV18	TRBJ2-7	.	CASSAGQGRPTSYEQYF
TRBV2	TRBJ1-4	few	CASSGTINEKLFF
TRBV5-6	TRBJ2-5	.	CASSNDRAGRETQYF
TRBV7-8	TRBJ2-7	.	CASSLVVASLLYEQYF
TRBV5-5	TRBJ2-2	few	CASSFRDRAAGELFF
TRBV20-1	TRBJ2-3	.	CSAPRGGARGTDTQYF